This T cell receptor beta chain comes out of a study of T cell changes during pregnancy in multiple sclerosis. TCRdb's copy holds only in-frame clones and misses some; the assay was immunoSEQ multiplex PCR. Of roughly 58,000 clones in the sample, roughly 92% are singletons; the top ten hold 3% to 3.5%. The ends were cut back, 5 bases at V and 4 bases at J, with 17 bases in the middle. Germline CDR1 and CDR2: LNHDA and SQIVND (reference sequence). This CDR3 spans 15 amino acids. Source: CD8+ T cells from peripheral blood mononuclear cells, taken in the third trimester of pregnancy. This sequence was found in a female donor with multiple sclerosis, enrolled in a pregnancy study. The chain recombines TRBV19 with TRBJ1-2; tentative D call: TRBD1 (6 bases). In DNA form, the CDR3 reads TGTGCCAGTAGTCCTCGTTCAGGGGCTTTCTATGGCTACACCTTC. This codes for CASSPRSGAFYGYTF.